This T cell receptor (beta chain) was obtained from a study of blood T cell repertoires in COVID-19 (TCRdb year 2020). With regard to the full study: Samples from collaborators originated in the United States, Italy and Spain and spanned both the acute and convalescent phases of COVID-19. The samples were drawn from the first 160 participants of the ongoing ImmuneRACE study and from 1,254 subjects provided by 6 global collaborators. The repertoires were made available in a free public database intended to serve as a resource for research on the immune response to SARS-CoV-2. The prospective study material was composed of cDNA or gDNA derived from T cells, B-cell-depleted T cells, or PBMCs. Where available, HLA class I and class II types were taken from metadata supplied by the sample provider and were not determined by assay-based typing. Subjects who had been exposed to COVID-19, were actively infected with it, or had recovered from it provided the deeply sampled blood TCRbeta repertoires that made up the dataset. A de-identified subject ID, COVID-19 status, age in years and sex were almost always included in the sample metadata. The research as a whole found: The quantity of clinical and demographic metadata differed by source and by participant and was supplied without curation.

CDR1 and CDR2, per the germline V gene (reference sequence), are LNHDA and SQIVND. Clipping removes 4 bases from V and 4 bases from J, with 11 as the unmatched junction base count. The CDR3 starts with the cysteine, ends with the phenylalanine, and has 17 residues. Of all the DNA, just the CDR3 is kept, 51 bases in frame from base 1. TCRbeta CDR3 regions were amplified from genomic DNA by means of the immunoSEQ Assay, a bias-controlled multiplex PCR. As for the authors' bioinformatics: The number of nucleated cells in each sample was estimated from the amplification of reference gene primers within the assay. To quantify the absolute abundance of each unique TCRbeta CDR3 rearrangement, sequence reads were collapsed and filtered. Productive Simpson clonality was computed per sample as the square root of Simpson's diversity index over productive rearrangements. TCRdb's version of the immuneACCESS table is confined to in-frame rearrangements and falls short of the full clone set. An unresolved V gene accounts for under half of the shortfall where checked; the remainder is of unknown origin. D and trimming were read from the DNA, whereas the V and J calls and clone size are those reported in that table. The sample yields tens of thousands of clones; approximately 80% were counted once. The top ten clonotypes cover 4.5% to 5.5% of the sample.

Points on this clone: It lacks a known antigen. Base qualities are not at hand, and no much larger clone is one base apart.

In Seattle, one collaborating source enrolled patients while the infection was active and tracked those patients longitudinally over the course of disease. Collaborating institutions collected whole blood in K2EDTA tubes following their own protocols. For TCRbeta analysis, collaborators shipped samples in one of three forms: frozen whole blood, isolated PBMCs, or DNA extracted from either of those sample types. This TCR came from a man older than 75 with COVID-19, enrolled during active disease. Sequenced material: peripheral blood. The receptor chain draws on TRBV19 and TRBJ2-1; the junction holds 9 bases that match TRBD2. The nucleotide sequence reads as follows: TGTGCCAGTAGTAACCAAGTGGCTAGCGGGACGTACAATGAGCAGTTCTTC. Protein translation: CASSNQVASGTYNEQFF.